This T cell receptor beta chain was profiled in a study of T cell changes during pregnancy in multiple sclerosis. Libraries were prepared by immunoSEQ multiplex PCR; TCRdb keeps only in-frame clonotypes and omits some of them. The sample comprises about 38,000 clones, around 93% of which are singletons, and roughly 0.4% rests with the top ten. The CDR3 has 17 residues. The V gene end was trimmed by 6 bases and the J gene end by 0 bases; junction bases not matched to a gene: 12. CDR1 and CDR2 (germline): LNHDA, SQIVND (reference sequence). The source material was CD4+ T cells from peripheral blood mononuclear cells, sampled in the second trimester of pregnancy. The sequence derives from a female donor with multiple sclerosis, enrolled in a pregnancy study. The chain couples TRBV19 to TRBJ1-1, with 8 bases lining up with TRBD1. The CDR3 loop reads CASSLRTGQTMNTEAFF. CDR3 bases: TGTGCCAGTAGCTTACGGACAGGGCAAACTATGAACACTGAAGCTTTCTTT.